The 3 T cell receptor beta chains presented below share a single source sample, sequenced in a study of shared T cell receptors in the human thymus. The repertoire was sequenced with immunoSEQ multiplex PCR; TCRdb's copy has only in-frame clones and lacks some. This table has about 540,000 clones, about four fifths appearing once. The same sample was also studied in work on human thymus T cells.

Sample: thymocytes. The receptors originated from a boy younger than two with a congenital heart defect.

This chain links TRBV29-1 with TRBJ1-1; D is perhaps TRBD1 (5 bases). Germline lookup yields CDR1 SQVTM and CDR2 ANQGSEA. The CDR3 is made up of 14 amino acids. Trimming took 3 bases from V and 3 from J, leaving 14 bases between them. This chain's CDR3 is CSVDPRGQDTEAFF. The DNA of the CDR3 is TGCAGCGTTGACCCACGCGGACAAGACACTGAAGCTTTCTTT.

The chain uses TRBV5-4 and TRBJ2-7, with 7 bases aligning to TRBD2. The trim removed 7 bases at V and 3 bases at J, leaving 13 bases unmatched. This CDR3 comprises 15 residues. Germline V lookup: CDR1 SGHNT, CDR2 YYREEE (reference sequence). CDR3 bases: TGTGCCAGCTCATCCCGCCTTGCGGGAGTCTACGAGCAGTACTTC. This sequence encodes CASSSRLAGVYEQYF.

The rearrangement links TRBV5-4 to TRBJ1-1; TRBD1 matches 9 bases. The germline CDR1 and CDR2 sequences are SGHNT and YYREEE (reference sequence). J gave up 0 bases and V 4 bases, and 1 base lay outside the gene matches. There are 14 residues in the CDR3. The DNA of the CDR3 is TGTGCCAGCAGCGGGACAGGGATGAACACTGAAGCTTTCTTT. Protein: CASSGTGMNTEAFF.